This TCR beta chain was sequenced for a study of monozygotic twins with inflammatory bowel disease. Study-level points and caveats: Healthy co-twins had higher TCRbeta inverse Simpson diversity than their IBD twins.

Worth noting for this clonotype: Its target is not known.

The CDR3 is 15 residues long. TCRdb reprocessed the 5' RACE reads; each CDR3 protein has one entry and no DNA is given. The sample table includes about 440,000 distinct CDR3 sequences. The sequenced sample consisted of blood. This clonotype was obtained from a human donor with ulcerative colitis or Crohn's disease, or a healthy co-twin of an affected twin (not recorded which). The rearrangement links TRBV12-3 or TRBV12-4 to TRBJ2-7; the TCRdb D gene call, TRBD1, has no DNA to confirm it. This CDR3 is CASSLGQGAAYEQYF.